These 30 T cell receptor beta chains share one sample of origin, sequenced in a study of blood T cell repertoires in COVID-19. The method was immunoSEQ multiplex PCR; TCRdb's version includes in-frame clones alone and lacks a portion of them. The profile shows approximately 260,000 clones, about 79% of them singletons. Sequencing was carried out using peripheral blood. Receptors originate from a woman of 80 years or more with acute or convalescent COVID-19.

The sample holds one count of this clone. The chain joins TRBV2 to TRBJ2-2, with 7 nucleotides matching TRBD1. From germline, CDR1 is SNHLY and CDR2 FYNNEI. V was clipped by 6 bases and J by 2 bases; unmatched bases: 6. The CDR3 runs to 15 residues. The CDR3 DNA reads as TGTGCCAGCAGCCCCGGACAGGCCAACACCGGGGAGCTGTTTTTT. Residues: CASSPGQANTGELFF.

The chain uses TRBV5-1 and TRBJ2-3; TRBD2 might be the D (6 bases). V was cut by 0 bases and J by 3 bases, with 11 bases left in between. The CDR3 spans 15 residues. Germline CDR1 is SGHRS and CDR2 is YFSETQ. DNA of the CDR3: TGCGCCAGCAGCTTGGAGGGACTGGATACAGATACGCAGTATTTT. It encodes CASSLEGLDTDTQYF. Variable domain in full (rest from reference TRBV5-1 and TRBJ2-3): KAGVTQTPRYLIKTRGQQVTLSCSPISGHRSVSWYQQTPGQGLQFLFEYFSETQRNKGNFPGRFSGRQFSNSRSEMNVSTLELGDSALYLCASSLEGLDTDTQYFGPGTRLTVL.

The rearrangement uses TRBV28 and TRBJ2-1; TRBD2 might be the D (5 bases). CDR1 is MDHEN, CDR2 SYDVKM, per germline. This CDR3 spans 13 amino acids. With 11 bases removed from V and 0 bases from J, the gap between germline ends came to 11 bases. The CDR3: CAARGSSYNEQFF. As DNA, the CDR3 is TGTGCCGCCCGGGGAAGCTCCTACAATGAGCAGTTCTTC.

V usage is TRBV5-4 and J usage is TRBJ2-7; the D gene is possibly TRBD1 (6 bases). With 4 bases removed from V and 5 bases from J, the gap between germline ends came to 13 bases. The CDR3 has 13 amino acids. From germline, CDR1 is SGHNT and CDR2 YYREEE (reference sequence). CDR3 region: CASSPGQTHEQYF. The CDR3 DNA reads as TGTGCCAGCAGCCCGGGACAAACCCACGAGCAGTACTTC. The full variable domain, with the rest looked up from reference TRBV5-4 and TRBJ2-7, is ETGVTQSPTHLIKTRGQQVTLRCSSQSGHNTVSWYQQALGQGPQFIFQYYREEENGRGNFPPRFSGLQFPNYSSELNVNALELDDSALYLCASSPGQTHEQYFGPGTRLTVT.

This clone has a single count. The chain recombines TRBV30 with TRBJ1-1; 9 nucleotides line up with TRBD1. V lost 2 bases to trimming and J lost 0 bases; unmatched junction nucleotides: 4. Germline V gene sequence: CDR1 GTSNPN, CDR2 SVGIG (reference sequence). The CDR3 has 15 amino acids. The CDR3 coding sequence is TGTGCCTGGAGTAGGACAGGGGCTATGAACACTGAAGCTTTCTTT. Translation gives CAWSRTGAMNTEAFF.

The chain links TRBV7-2 to TRBJ2-1; 15 positions match TRBD2. V dropped 0 bases and J dropped 2; count of bases not matched to a gene: 11. This CDR3 comprises 21 residues. Germline CDR1 and CDR2: SGHTA and FQGNSA. The CDR3 sequence: CASSLASGLAGGTRAYNEQFF. CDR3 DNA sequence: TGTGCCAGCAGCTTAGCATCAGGACTAGCGGGGGGGACTCGGGCCTACAATGAGCAGTTCTTC.

This clone was observed a handful of times. The chain couples TRBV2 to TRBJ1-4; 12 nucleotides line up with TRBD1. This CDR3 region has 15 residues. The V segment lost 4 bases and the J segment 6 bases; nucleotides outside the gene matches: 3. CDR1 is SNHLY and CDR2 is FYNNEI in the germline V gene. CDR3 DNA sequence: TGTGCCAGCAGTGGGGGACAGGGGGCTCATGAAAAACTGTTTTTT. Amino acid sequence: CASSGGQGAHEKLFF.

This chain uses TRBV11-2 with TRBJ1-1, with 8 nucleotides matching TRBD1. CDR1 and CDR2 from the germline V gene are SGHAT and FQNNGV. The CDR3 runs 14 residues. The V and J ends lost 5 bases and 4 bases, in that order; junction bases with no gene match: 6. The CDR3 DNA sequence: TGTGCCAGCAGCCCCGGACAGGGAGGCACTGAAGCTTTCTTT. Translation: CASSPGQGGTEAFF.

This chain connects TRBV14 to TRBJ2-3, with TRBD1 matching over 7 bases. Germline CDR1 is SGHDN and CDR2 is FVKESK. The CDR3 is made up of 15 amino acids. J was trimmed by 1 base and V by 3 bases; bases with no gene match: 4. CDR3 residues: CASSQRGPRTDTQYF. The CDR3 nucleotides are TGTGCCAGCAGCCAGAGGGGGCCACGCACAGATACGCAGTATTTT. Complete variable domain (other parts from reference TRBV14 and TRBJ2-3): EAGVTQFPSHSVIEKGQTVTLRCDPISGHDNLYWYRRVMGKEIKFLLHFVKESKQDESGMPNNRFLAERTGGTYSTLKVQPAELEDSGVYFCASSQRGPRTDTQYFGPGTRLTVL.

This chain connects TRBV19 to TRBJ1-1; D uncertain. The germline gives CDR1 LNHDA, CDR2 SQIVND (reference sequence). This CDR3 spans 13 amino acids. Trimming removed 6 bases at V and 0 bases at J, with 8 bases between. CDR3 nucleotide sequence: TGTGCCAGTAGACTTAGTATGAACACTGAAGCTTTCTTT. Its protein is CASRLSMNTEAFF.

V is TRBV7-9 and J is TRBJ2-1; 12 nucleotides agree with TRBD2. CDR3 length: 16 amino acids. Germline loops: CDR1 SEHNR, CDR2 FQNEAQ (reference sequence). After removal of 5 bases from V and 5 bases from J, the junction contained 7 bases not matched to a gene. As DNA, the CDR3 is TGTGCCAGCAGCCCGCCCGGACTAGCGGGAAACAATGAGCAGTTCTTC. This codes for CASSPPGLAGNNEQFF.

The genes are TRBV5-5 and TRBJ2-6; D uncertain. CDR3 length: 16 amino acids. V was clipped by 0 bases and J by 4 bases, with 11 bases between them. CDR1 and CDR2 (germline): SGHKS, YYEKEE (reference sequence). The CDR3 loop reads CASSLVAGAGANVLTF. The DNA for the CDR3 is TGTGCCAGCAGCTTGGTCGCAGGTGCCGGGGCCAACGTCCTGACTTTC.

The chain combines TRBV21-1 with TRBJ2-2; no DNA check was done on the table's D call, TRBD1. TRBV21-1 is marked as a pseudogene. CDR3 length: 16 residues. In DNA, the CDR3 is TGTGCCAGCAGAAGGAAACAGGGGTGGAACACCGGGGAGCTGTTTTTT. Translated, it gives CASRRKQGWNTGELFF.

The V gene is TRBV9, the J gene TRBJ2-1, with 11 nucleotides matching TRBD1. Germline V gene lookup returns CDR1 SGDLS and CDR2 YYNGEE. The CDR3 extends over 15 amino acids. The V gene end was trimmed by 4 bases and the J gene end by 4 bases; junction bases not matched to a gene: 4. The CDR3 region has the DNA TGTGCCAGCAGCTCGGGACAGGGGGAATACAATGAGCAGTTCTTC. Translation: CASSSGQGEYNEQFF.

V and J are TRBV10-3 and TRBJ1-2; no reliable D call. Looked up from germline, CDR1 is ENHRY and CDR2 is SYGVKD. CDR3 size: 13 residues. Trimming removed 0 bases from V and 8 bases from J, with 10 bases in between. CDR3: CAISESSTGGYTF. CDR3 sequence (DNA): TGTGCCATCAGTGAGTCCTCCACGGGGGGCTACACCTTC.

The V and J genes are TRBV7-9 and TRBJ2-3, with 12 bases that match TRBD2. J gave up 6 bases and V 6 bases, and 13 bases lay outside the gene matches. CDR1 and CDR2 from the germline V gene are SEHNR and FQNEAQ (reference sequence). CDR3 size: 17 residues. The CDR3 spells CASSYRTGTSGRDTQYF. For the CDR3, the DNA is TGTGCCAGCAGTTATAGAACCGGGACTAGCGGGCGGGATACGCAGTATTTT.

V and J are TRBV5-1 and TRBJ2-5; 7 nucleotides agree with TRBD1. This CDR3 contains 14 residues. Germline V lookup: CDR1 SGHRS, CDR2 YFSETQ. Germline trimming cut 2 bases from V and 4 bases from J; bases unmatched to any gene: 5. CDR3 protein: CASSLQGQGETQYF. CDR3 coding DNA: TGCGCCAGCAGCTTACAGGGGCAGGGAGAGACCCAGTACTTC.

This rearrangement joins TRBV6-5 to TRBJ2-2; D gene ambiguous. Per germline, CDR1 MNHEY and CDR2 SVGAGI. Trimming cost V 7 bases and J 1 base, with 13 bases left between them. CDR3 size: 15 residues. CDR3 region: CASKPFGQNTGELFF. DNA of the CDR3: TGTGCCAGCAAGCCCTTTGGGCAGAACACCGGGGAGCTGTTTTTT.

The chain combines TRBV7-8 with TRBJ2-3; 8 bases line up with TRBD2. V was clipped by 7 bases and J by 2 bases; unmatched bases: 11. The CDR3 spans 16 residues. From germline, CDR1 is SGHVS and CDR2 FQNEAQ. CDR3 amino acids: CASTPLAGGTTDTQYF. The CDR3 DNA follows: TGTGCCAGCACCCCTCTTGCGGGGGGCACCACAGATACGCAGTATTTT.

The genes are TRBV5-1 and TRBJ1-1, with a possible D match to TRBD1 (5 bases). V gave up 5 bases and J gave up 4 bases, with 12 bases separating them. Germline loops: CDR1 SGHRS, CDR2 YFSETQ. This CDR3 comprises 13 residues. The DNA of the CDR3 is TGCGCCAGCAGGGAGGGACCTAGCACTGAAGCTTTCTTT. Translating gives CASREGPSTEAFF.

The chain has TRBV27 and TRBJ2-5; 10 bases match TRBD2. The CDR3 runs 17 residues. V dropped 6 bases and J dropped 3; count of bases not matched to a gene: 13. The germline V gene encodes CDR1 MNHEY and CDR2 SMNVEV (reference sequence). The CDR3 loop is CASRKKPAGLAEETQYF. The CDR3 bases are TGTGCCAGCAGAAAAAAACCCGCCGGACTAGCGGAAGAGACCCAGTACTTC.

The chain employs TRBV30 and TRBJ2-5, with a weak D call TRBD1 (6 bases). The CDR3 runs 12 residues. The ends were cut back, 2 bases at V and 3 bases at J, with 7 bases in the middle. Germline lookup yields CDR1 GTSNPN and CDR2 SVGIG (reference sequence). CDR3 in DNA: TGTGCCTGGAGTCCAGGGGAAGAGACCCAGTACTTC. Its protein is CAWSPGEETQYF.

The rearrangement uses TRBV5-8 and TRBJ2-2, with 7 bases matching TRBD2. The length of the CDR3 is 16 residues. Per the germline V gene, CDR1 is SGHTS and CDR2 is YDEGEE. V lost 2 bases and J lost 5; bases outside the gene matches: 9. CDR3 residues: CASSFLVGLGTGELFF. CDR3 DNA sequence: TGTGCCAGCAGCTTCCTCGTTGGACTAGGGACCGGGGAGCTGTTTTTT.

The chain has TRBV5-1 and TRBJ2-1, with D perhaps matching TRBD1 (5 bases). Per the germline V gene, CDR1 is SGHRS and CDR2 is YFSETQ. V dropped 0 bases and J dropped 4 bases, with 11 bases sitting between them. This CDR3 is 15 amino acids long. CDR3 coding DNA: TGCGCCAGCAGCTTGGAAGGGGTGTCGTACAATGAGCAGTTCTTC. Translation gives CASSLEGVSYNEQFF.

The chain employs TRBV27 and TRBJ1-2; 10 bases align to TRBD1. The CDR3 is 15 residues long. Germline loops: CDR1 MNHEY, CDR2 SMNVEV (reference sequence). The V gene end was trimmed by 8 bases and the J gene end by 4 bases; junction bases not matched to a gene: 10. The CDR3 DNA reads as TGTGCCAGCCGAAGGACAGGGGGAGACGGCTATGGCTACACCTTC. Its translation: CASRRTGGDGYGYTF.

This chain uses TRBV6-1 with TRBJ2-3; 13 bases are shared with TRBD2. V shed 4 bases and J 7 bases; nucleotides not matched to a gene: 8. Germline V CDR1 and CDR2: MNHNS, SASEGT. The length of the CDR3 is 16 residues. The CDR3 protein is CASSAQLAGGPNTQYF. In DNA, the CDR3 is TGTGCCAGCAGTGCCCAACTAGCGGGGGGGCCTAATACGCAGTATTTT.

This clone was observed a handful of times. V and J are TRBV27 and TRBJ1-2; 9 bases match TRBD1. Germline V gene data show CDR1 as MNHEY and CDR2 as SMNVEV (reference sequence). V lost 6 bases, J lost 3 bases, and 2 bases stayed unmatched. The CDR3 length is 13 residues. CDR3 nucleotides: TGTGCCAGCAGCCGGGACAGGGACTATGGCTACACCTTC. Protein product: CASSRDRDYGYTF.

The genes are TRBV5-1 and TRBJ1-2, with no clear D. Germline V gene sequence: CDR1 SGHRS, CDR2 YFSETQ. This CDR3 has 14 amino acids. V lost 1 base, J lost 2 bases, and 9 bases lay in between. The CDR3 spells CASSLRAENYGYTF. In DNA, the CDR3 is TGCGCCAGCAGCTTGCGTGCGGAGAACTATGGCTACACCTTC.

This clone was detected once. The chain recombines TRBV7-8 with TRBJ2-7, with 8 positions matching TRBD1. V shed 2 bases and J 9 bases; nucleotides not matched to a gene: 15. CDR3 length: 16 amino acids. Per the germline V gene, CDR1 is SGHVS and CDR2 is FQNEAQ. CDR3 sequence: CASSLPPPRGLILQYF. In nucleotides, the CDR3 is TGTGCCAGCAGCTTACCCCCCCCCAGGGGGCTGATTTTGCAGTACTTC. Variable domain in full (rest from reference TRBV7-8 and TRBJ2-7): GAGVSQSPRYKVAKRGQDVALRCDPISGHVSLFWYQQALGQGPEFLTYFQNEAQLDKSGLPSDRFFAERPEGSVSTLKIQRTQQEDSAVYLCASSLPPPRGLILQYFGPGTRLTVT.

The chain recombines TRBV30 with TRBJ2-2; 7 nucleotides align to TRBD1. Germline assignment: CDR1 GTSNPN and CDR2 SVGIG (reference sequence). Losses at the gene ends were 0 bases for V and 2 bases for J; bases not matched to a gene: 12. The CDR3 is made up of 18 amino acids. Here the CDR3 DNA reads TGTGCCTGGAGTGTCGCGGTGCACGGACAGGCCAACACCGGGGAGCTGTTTTTT. It specifies CAWSVAVHGQANTGELFF.